These T cell receptor beta chains were read from a single sample in a study of blood T cells in healthy people across ages. In TCRdb, the 5' RACE reads were re-called with MiXCR into one record per CDR3 protein. The repertoire holds 580,000 or so distinct CDR3 sequences, with around 48% as singletons. Sequencing was performed on blood. The receptors come from a man older than 75 in good health. CDR3s include the opening cysteine and the closing phenylalanine or tryptophan. D genes are given only for firm matches. Not all rows give a size; the values are once, few, many and, for expanded clones, a class.

TRBV29-1	many	TRBJ2-7	TRBD1	CSVGQGTREQYF	TGCAGCGTTGGACAGGGAACCCGCGAGCAGTACTTC
TRBV20-1	.	TRBJ2-5	.	CSARSVQETQYF	TGCAGTGCTAGATCAGTCCAAGAGACCCAGTACTTC
TRBV12-3/TRBV12-4	many	TRBJ2-1	.	CASSLGGVSYNEQFF	TGCGCCAGCAGCTTGGGCGGGGTCTCCTACAATGAGCAGTTCTTC
TRBV5-1	.	TRBJ2-1	TRBD2	CASSRAVASGVRSSYNEQFF	TGCGCCAGCAGCCGCGCGGTCGCTAGCGGGGTCCGTAGCTCCTACAATGAGCAGTTCTTC
TRBV20-1	.	TRBJ2-7	.	CSASGRRDEQYF	TGCAGTGCTAGCGGGAGAAGGGACGAGCAGTACTTC
TRBV29-1	few	TRBJ1-2	TRBD1	CSVFRGPASNYGYTF	TGCAGCGTTTTTAGGGGGCCCGCATCTAACTATGGCTACACCTTC
TRBV9	few	TRBJ2-1	.	CASSYGGGPYNEQFF	TGTGCCAGCAGCTATGGTGGGGGCCCTTACAATGAGCAGTTCTTC
TRBV7-9	few	TRBJ1-2	.	CASSLSGRQPEGYGYTF	TGTGCCAGCAGCTTATCTGGGCGCCAACCGGAGGGCTATGGCTACACCTTC
TRBV24-1	once	TRBJ2-1	TRBD2	CATSDPLDLAGGSYNEQFF	TGTGCCACCAGTGATCCCCTAGACCTGGCGGGAGGCTCCTACAATGAGCAGTTCTTC
TRBV20-1	.	TRBJ2-1	TRBD2	CSATSAYSYNEQFF	TGCAGTGCCACTAGCGCGTACTCCTACAATGAGCAGTTCTTC